The clone carrying this TCR beta chain was picked up many times. This sample is drawn from a study of T cells in Graves' hyperthyroidism and ophthalmopathy. Amplified TCR beta CDR3 regions came from RNA transcripts. The HTBI primer set drove a first-round RT-PCR of the TCR CDR3. TCRdb redid the calling of the multiplex PCR reads with MiXCR, one entry per CDR3 protein. The table has under 300,000 distinct CDR3 sequences, approximately 14% seen once. The germline CDR1 and CDR2 sequences are SEHNR and FQNEAQ (reference sequence). V dropped 5 bases and J dropped 7; count of bases not matched to a gene: 6. The CDR3 runs to 13 residues.

The gene calls are TRBV7-9 and TRBJ2-3; TRBD2 matches 7 bases. This clonotype originated in a woman aged 45-65 years with Graves' hyperthyroidism that later progressed to Graves' ophthalmopathy. The sample consisted of blood. DNA of the CDR3: TGTGCCAGCAGCCCTCCACTAGCGAATACGCAGTATTTT. It specifies CASSPPLANTQYF.